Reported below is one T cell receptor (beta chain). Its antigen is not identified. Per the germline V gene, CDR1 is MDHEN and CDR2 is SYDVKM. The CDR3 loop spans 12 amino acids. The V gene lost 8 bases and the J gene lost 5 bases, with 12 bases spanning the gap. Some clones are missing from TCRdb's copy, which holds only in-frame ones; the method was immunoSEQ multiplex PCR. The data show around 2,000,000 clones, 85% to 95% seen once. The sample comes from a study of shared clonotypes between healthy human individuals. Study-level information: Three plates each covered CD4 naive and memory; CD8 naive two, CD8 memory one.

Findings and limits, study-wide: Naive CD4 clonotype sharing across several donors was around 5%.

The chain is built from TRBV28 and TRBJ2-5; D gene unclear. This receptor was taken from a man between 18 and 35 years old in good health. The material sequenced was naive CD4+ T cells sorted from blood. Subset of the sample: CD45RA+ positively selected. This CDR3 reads CASSLQRETQYF. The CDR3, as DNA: TGTGCCAGCTCGCTGCAACGGGAGACCCAGTACTTC.